Listed below are T cell receptor beta chains from one sample, sequenced in a study of blood T cell repertoires in COVID-19. Produced via immunoSEQ multiplex PCR; TCRdb's table is partial and in-frame only. The data contain around 70,000 clones, 80% to 90% of them seen just once; the ten biggest clones take up roughly 18%. Material for sequencing was peripheral blood. Receptor source: a woman aged 55-69 years with acute or convalescent COVID-19. CDR3s include the opening cysteine and the closing phenylalanine or tryptophan. A D gene is named only where the DNA matches it firmly. Clone sizes are given selectively: once, few, many, or a class where the clone is expanded.

TRBJ2-7 | TRBV7-6 | NA | NA | CASASGYEQYF | TGTGCCAGCGCTTCGGGCTACGAGCAGTACTTC
TRBJ2-6 | TRBV19 | NA | NA | CASTTGIVSSGANVLTF | TGTGCCAGTACCACGGGGATCGTAAGCTCTGGGGCCAACGTCCTGACTTTC
TRBJ1-1 | TRBV7-2 | NA | NA | CASSLGGGKTEAFF | TGTGCCAGCAGCTTAGGGGGGGGTAAGACTGAAGCTTTCTTT
TRBJ1-5 | TRBV29-1 | NA | TRBD1 | CSVGQGAGQPQHF | TGCAGCGTTGGGCAGGGGGCAGGTCAGCCCCAGCATTTT
TRBJ2-1 | TRBV19 | NA | TRBD2 | CASSTSGGDEQFF | TGTGCCAGTAGTACGAGCGGGGGGGATGAGCAGTTCTTC
TRBJ1-5 | TRBV4-1 | NA | TRBD1 | CASSQENRGNQPQHF | TGCGCCAGCAGCCAAGAAAACAGGGGGAATCAGCCCCAGCATTTT
TRBJ1-6 | TRBV30 | NA | NA | CAWSVGTGSFSRSPLHF | TGTGCCTGGAGTGTAGGTACAGGGAGCTTTTCTCGTTCACCCCTCCACTTT
TRBJ2-1 | TRBV5-1 | NA | NA | CASSQGISSYNEQFF | TGCGCCAGCAGCCAGGGGATTAGCTCCTACAATGAGCAGTTCTTC
TRBJ1-1 | TRBV2 | NA | NA | CASSLGGGRTEAFF | TGTGCCAGCAGTTTGGGGGGAGGGAGGACTGAAGCTTTCTTT
TRBJ2-7 | TRBV19 | NA | TRBD1 | CASSPTGGWTYEQYF | TGTGCCAGTAGTCCTACAGGGGGCTGGACCTACGAGCAGTACTTC
TRBJ2-1 | TRBV7-7 | NA | NA | CASSFDTNNEQFF | TGTGCTAGCAGCTTCGACACCAACAATGAGCAGTTCTTC
TRBJ2-3 | TRBV5-1 | NA | TRBD2 | CASSRKSGSGGTDTQYF | TGCGCCAGCAGCCGAAAAAGTGGTAGCGGGGGCACAGATACGCAGTATTTT
TRBJ1-3 | TRBV21-1 | NA | NA | CASSKQGGCSGNTIYF | TGTGCCAGCAGCAAACAAGGCGGCTGCTCTGGAAACACCATATATTTT
TRBJ2-5 | TRBV2 | NA | NA | CASSARTSQETQYF | TGTGCCAGCAGTGCCCGCACCAGCCAAGAGACCCAGTACTTC
TRBJ1-1 | TRBV6-1 | NA | NA | CASSDPGGGLNTEAFF | TGTGCCAGCAGTGATCCGGGGGGCGGATTGAACACTGAAGCTTTCTTT
TRBJ1-2 | TRBV5-6 | NA | NA | CASSLEGRRNYGYTF | TGTGCCAGCAGCTTAGAGGGCAGGAGAAACTATGGCTACACCTTC
TRBJ1-2 | TRBV6-2/TRBV6-3 | NA | NA | CASSLTEYGYTF | TGTGCCAGCAGTCTTACAGAATATGGCTACACCTTC
TRBJ1-2 | TRBV5-1 | NA | TRBD1 | CASSPGQGGFDYGYTF | TGCGCCAGCAGCCCTGGACAGGGTGGATTCGACTATGGCTACACCTTC
TRBJ1-2 | TRBV24-1 | once | TRBD1 | CATSDPGGLGYTF | TGTGCCACCAGTGATCCAGGGGGCTTGGGCTACACCTTC
TRBJ2-5 | TRBV30 | NA | NA | CAWSVPPGMRETQYF | TGTGCCTGGAGTGTCCCGCCAGGGATGAGAGAGACCCAGTACTTC
TRBJ1-2 | TRBV6-5 | few | NA | CASSRTEQNYGYTF | TGTGCCAGCAGTCGGACAGAGCAGAACTATGGCTACACCTTC
TRBJ2-2 | TRBV2 | NA | NA | CASSVRQGGLNTGELFF | TGTGCCAGCAGTGTTCGGCAGGGAGGCCTGAACACCGGGGAGCTGTTTTTT
TRBJ1-2 | TRBV29-1 | NA | NA | CSVAGVVGATEFNYGYTF | TGCAGCGTTGCGGGCGTAGTAGGGGCGACAGAATTCAACTATGGCTACACCTTC
TRBJ1-6 | TRBV6-6 | NA | TRBD1 | CASSYAGTAINSPLHF | TGTGCCAGCAGTTACGCCGGGACAGCGATTAATTCACCCCTCCACTTT
TRBJ1-2 | TRBV5-1 | NA | NA | CASSPTRAGGYGYTF | TGCGCCAGCAGCCCGACCCGAGCGGGGGGCTATGGCTACACCTTC
TRBJ2-2 | TRBV2 | NA | TRBD1 | CASTWTGPHTGELFF | TGTGCCAGCACCTGGACAGGACCCCACACCGGGGAGCTGTTTTTT
TRBJ1-6 | TRBV2 | NA | NA | CASSEWGSANYNSPLHF | TGTGCCAGCAGTGAATGGGGCAGCGCCAACTATAATTCACCCCTCCACTTT
TRBJ2-5 | TRBV24-1 | NA | TRBD2 | CATSSPAGGPFQETQYF | TGTGCCACCAGCTCTCCGGCGGGGGGGCCGTTTCAAGAGACCCAGTACTTC
TRBJ1-2 | TRBV29-1 | once | TRBD1 | CSVVRQGGYTF | TGCAGCGTTGTCCGACAGGGTGGCTACACCTTC
TRBJ2-5 | TRBV7-6 | NA | NA | CASSPPTFWGWETQYF | TGTGCCAGCAGCCCGCCAACCTTTTGGGGCTGGGAGACCCAGTACTTC
TRBJ2-2 | TRBV11-3 | few | NA | CASSLARTNTGELFF | TGTGCCAGCAGCTTAGCCAGGACGAACACCGGGGAGCTGTTTTTT
TRBJ1-1 | TRBV30 | NA | TRBD1 | CACRGQKNTEAFF | TGTGCCTGCCGGGGACAGAAGAACACCGAAGCTTTCTTT
TRBJ2-1 | TRBV7-2 | NA | NA | CASSPDIRQGGRLSFF | TGTGCCAGCAGCCCAGACATCCGCCAGGGCGGCCGTCTCTCGTTCTTC
TRBJ1-5 | TRBV5-1 | NA | TRBD1 | CASSAFTGGGQPQHF | TGCGCCAGCAGCGCGTTTACAGGGGGAGGTCAGCCCCAGCATTTT
TRBJ2-1 | TRBV5-8 | NA | NA | CASSLTGEQFF | TGTGCCAGCAGCTTGACAGGCGAGCAGTTCTTC
TRBJ2-2 | TRBV19 | NA | NA | CASKSFGQPGGTGELFF | TGTGCCAGTAAATCCTTTGGACAGCCCGGGGGGACCGGGGAGCTGTTTTTT
TRBJ1-1 | TRBV19 | many | TRBD1 | CASIETGGITEAFF | TGTGCCAGTATTGAGACAGGGGGCATCACTGAAGCTTTCTTT
TRBJ2-3 | TRBV4-1 | NA | NA | CASSQGGLTPDTQYF | TGCGCCAGCAGCCAAGGGGGCCTCACACCAGATACGCAGTATTTT
TRBJ1-5 | TRBV30 | NA | TRBD1 | CAWSAGTGIRNQHF | TGTGCCTGGAGCGCCGGGACAGGGATTAGGAACCAGCATTTT
TRBJ2-5 | TRBV5-5 | NA | TRBD1 | CASSLRGQETQYF | TGTGCCAGCAGCCTTAGGGGGCAGGAGACCCAGTACTTC
TRBJ2-1 | TRBV7-8 | NA | TRBD2 | CASSLGTSGGEQFF | TGTGCCAGCAGCTTAGGGACTAGCGGGGGGGAGCAGTTCTTC
TRBJ1-2 | TRBV29-1 | NA | NA | CSVLDEGNYGYTF | TGCAGCGTCCTTGATGAGGGCAACTATGGCTACACCTTC
TRBJ2-1 | TRBV18 | NA | TRBD2 | CASSPQPPSGGNEQFF | TGTGCCAGCTCACCACAGCCGCCTAGCGGGGGGAATGAGCAGTTCTTC
TRBJ2-3 | TRBV9 | NA | TRBD2 | CASSVGLAGGRTDTQYF | TGTGCCAGCAGCGTAGGGCTAGCGGGGGGAAGGACAGATACGCAGTATTTT
TRBJ2-1 | TRBV24-1 | NA | TRBD1 | CATSDRDRGNNEQFF | TGTGCCACCAGTGATCGGGACAGGGGTAACAATGAGCAGTTCTTC
TRBJ1-2 | TRBV7-2 | NA | NA | CASLPGGALNYGYTF | TGTGCCAGCCTCCCGGGGGGGGCCCTTAACTATGGCTACACCTTC
TRBJ2-7 | TRBV28 | NA | NA | CASSFRRGHFTEQYF | TGTGCCAGCAGTTTCCGGCGCGGACACTTCACCGAGCAGTACTTC
TRBJ2-7 | TRBV6-1 | NA | TRBD1 | CASSEGLFAGTGTSYEQYF | TGTGCCAGCAGTGAAGGGCTTTTTGCCGGGACAGGAACCTCCTACGAGCAGTACTTC
TRBJ1-1 | TRBV5-5 | NA | TRBD1 | CASSLAGTGQAFF | TGTGCCAGCAGCTTGGCCGGGACAGGGCAAGCTTTCTTT
TRBJ1-1 | TRBV7-3 | NA | NA | CASSYSGATEAFF | TGTGCCAGCAGCTACTCAGGGGCCACTGAAGCTTTCTTT
TRBJ2-5 | TRBV3-1/TRBV3-2 | NA | NA | CASSQDLGVPKPEYF | TGTGCCAGCAGCCAAGATCTTGGAGTACCAAAACCCGAGTACTTC
TRBJ1-4 | TRBV13 | NA | TRBD1 | CASSLRTGDEKLFF | TGTGCCAGCAGCCTCCGGACAGGGGATGAAAAACTGTTTTTT
TRBJ1-4 | TRBV27 | NA | NA | CASSLLGPNEKLFF | TGTGCCAGCAGTTTACTGGGCCCAAATGAAAAACTGTTTTTT